The 14 T cell receptor beta chains presented below share a single source sample, sequenced in a study of STAT5B mutations in CD4+ large granular lymphocyte leukemia. Repertoires were generated with immunoSEQ multiplex PCR, while TCRdb's copy carries only in-frame clones and drops some. The repertoire has tens of thousands of clones, about four fifths of them found once; the top ten carry around 4.8%. Sequencing was carried out using CD4+ T cells from blood buffy coats. The receptors stem from a human donor in good health.

This clone has a handful of counts. The genes are TRBV7-2 and TRBJ2-7; a possible D gene is TRBD1 (7 bases). Germline V gene data show CDR1 as SGHTA and CDR2 as FQGNSA. V lost 5 bases and J 1 base, leaving 12 bases between the germline ends. CDR3 size: 14 residues. In DNA, the CDR3 is TGTGCCAGCAGCCGGAGGGGACAGTCCTACGAGCAGTACTTC. Amino acids: CASSRRGQSYEQYF.

The V gene is TRBV25-1, the J gene TRBJ2-1; TRBD2 matches at 7 bases. The junction had 10 bases not matched to a gene; V was cut back by 1 base and J by 7 bases. The CDR3 has 16 residues. The germline V gene encodes CDR1 MGHDK and CDR2 SYGVNS. The CDR3: CASSEFFAGEGNEQFF. CDR3 in DNA: TGTGCCAGCAGTGAATTTTTTGCGGGAGAGGGGAATGAGCAGTTCTTC. Drawing the rest from reference TRBV25-1 and TRBJ2-1, the complete variable domain is EADIYQTPRYLVIGTGKKITLECSQTMGHDKMYWYQQDPGMELHLIHYSYGVNSTEKGDLSSESTVSRIRTEHFPLTLESARPSHTSQYLCASSEFFAGEGNEQFFGPGTRLTVL.

The chain recombines TRBV28 with TRBJ2-3; 7 bases match TRBD2. With V trimmed by 2 bases and J by 6 bases, 11 bases remained unmatched. The CDR3 has 16 amino acids. Germline lookup yields CDR1 MDHEN and CDR2 SYDVKM. CDR3: CASSLLGGSLPDTQYF. The CDR3 DNA is TGTGCCAGCAGTTTACTTGGCGGGAGTCTTCCGGATACGCAGTATTTT.

This chain connects TRBV5-8 to TRBJ1-1; D gene ambiguous. Trimming took off 4 bases at V and 2 bases at J, with 9 bases between the two ends. Looked up from germline, CDR1 is SGHTS and CDR2 is YDEGEE. This CDR3 has 13 residues. The CDR3: CASSQSANTEAFF. The DNA of the CDR3 is TGTGCCAGCAGCCAGAGCGCTAACACTGAAGCTTTCTTT.

This rearrangement joins TRBV5-1 to TRBJ1-1; D unresolved. The V end lost 4 bases, the J end lost 6 bases, and 19 bases lay between the germline ends. The germline CDR1 and CDR2 sequences are SGHRS and YFSETQ. This CDR3 spans 15 amino acids. The DNA of the CDR3 is TGCGCCAGCAGCGAAAGAGTAGGAGGTGTTTCTGAAGCTTTCTTT. Protein product: CASSERVGGVSEAFF.

J is TRBJ1-1 and V is TRBV5-1, with D possibly matching TRBD1 (5 bases). V dropped 0 bases and J dropped 8 bases, with 8 bases sitting between them. The CDR3 covers 12 residues. Per germline, CDR1 SGHRS and CDR2 YFSETQ. In DNA form, the CDR3 reads TGCGCCAGCAGCTTGGGCCAGGGAGAAGCTTTCTTT. Amino acid sequence: CASSLGQGEAFF.

The rearrangement uses TRBV7-9 and TRBJ1-2; possible D gene TRBD1, 6 bases. Trimming cost V 5 bases and J 4 bases, with 17 bases left between them. Germline assignment: CDR1 SEHNR and CDR2 FQNEAQ (reference sequence). The CDR3 loop spans 15 amino acids. The CDR3 is CASSPMGGPGYGYTF. The CDR3 DNA reads TGTGCCAGCAGCCCAATGGGGGGGCCAGGCTATGGCTACACCTTC.

The chain combines TRBV30 with TRBJ1-4; tentatively, D is TRBD1 (5 bases). The CDR3 loop spans 14 amino acids. V shed 2 bases and J shed 3 bases, with 10 bases lying between them. Germline CDR1 and CDR2: GTSNPN and SVGIG (reference sequence). The CDR3 loop reads CAWSYGGANEKLFF. CDR3 coding DNA: TGTGCCTGGAGTTACGGGGGGGCTAATGAAAAACTGTTTTTT.

This clone was observed a few times. This chain links TRBV7-9 with TRBJ2-4; D ambiguous. Trimming shortened V by 5 bases and J by 7 bases, and 9 bases separated the two germline ends. This CDR3 spans 12 amino acids. The germline V gene has CDR1 SEHNR and CDR2 FQNEAQ (reference sequence). The CDR3 region has the DNA TGTGCCAGCAGCCCGGAGAGCAACATTCAGTACTTC. Amino acids: CASSPESNIQYF. The full variable domain, with the rest looked up from reference TRBV7-9 and TRBJ2-4, is DTGVSQNPRHKITKRGQNVTFRCDPISEHNRLYWYRQTLGQGPEFLTYFQNEAQLEKSRLLSDRFSAERPKGSFSTLEIQRTEQGDSAMYLCASSPESNIQYFGAGTRLSVL.

The V gene is TRBV7-9, the J gene TRBJ2-7; tentative D call: TRBD2 (6 bases). The CDR3 covers 16 residues. V lost 1 base to trimming and J lost 6 bases, with 19 bases between them. CDR1 and CDR2 from the germline V gene are SEHNR and FQNEAQ (reference sequence). DNA for the CDR3: TGTGCCAGCAGCTTAGTCGCGGGACGCGATTTTAGCGAGCAGTACTTC. Protein: CASSLVAGRDFSEQYF.

The rearrangement joins TRBV5-1 to TRBJ2-1, with TRBD2 matching 7 bases. V shed 3 bases and J 6 bases; nucleotides not matched to a gene: 12. Germline V lookup: CDR1 SGHRS, CDR2 YFSETQ. There are 16 residues in the CDR3. The CDR3 bases are TGCGCCAGCAGCTCTGGGGCGGGCGGGAGTATCAATGAGCAGTTCTTC. Translated: CASSSGAGGSINEQFF.

The rearrangement joins TRBV18 to TRBJ1-2, with a tentative D call TRBD1 (5 bases). Trimming shortened V by 2 bases and J by 4 bases, and 11 bases separated the two germline ends. Germline V CDR1 and CDR2: KGHSH, LQKENI. The CDR3 spans 14 residues. The CDR3 nucleotides are TGTGCCAGCTCACCAGGCGGGGACTCCTATGGCTACACCTTC. Residues: CASSPGGDSYGYTF.

The V call is TRBV18, the J call TRBJ2-5, with 11 bases identical to TRBD2. CDR3 length equals 15 residues. Per germline, CDR1 KGHSH and CDR2 LQKENI. V lost 3 bases to trimming and J lost 4 bases; unmatched junction nucleotides: 4. CDR3 region: CASSPTSGAGETQYF. The CDR3 DNA reads TGTGCCAGCTCACCGACTAGCGGGGCTGGAGAGACCCAGTACTTC.

The gene calls are TRBV9 and TRBJ2-3; D might be TRBD2 (5 bases). The CDR3 loop spans 17 amino acids. V dropped 1 base and J dropped 1 base, with 16 bases sitting between them. Germline V lookup: CDR1 SGDLS, CDR2 YYNGEE. The CDR3, as DNA: TGTGCCAGCAGCGTACCTCACCTAGCTGGGGGCACAGATACGCAGTATTTT. Translation: CASSVPHLAGGTDTQYF. The full variable domain, in which reference TRBV9 and TRBJ2-3 provide the parts outside the CDR3, is DSGVTQTPKHLITATGQRVTLRCSPRSGDLSVYWYQQSLDQGLQFLIQYYNGEERAKGNILERFSAQQFPDLHSELNLSSLELGDSALYFCASSVPHLAGGTDTQYFGPGTRLTVL.